This TCR beta chain was profiled in a study of monozygotic twins with inflammatory bowel disease. The study's findings and limits: T cell subtypes were not distinguishable in this analysis. Among IBD patients, TCRbeta diversity (inverse Simpson) was lower than in healthy co-twins.

This CDR3 has 13 residues. Germline V gene sequence: CDR1 LNHDA, CDR2 SQIVND (reference sequence). To note about this clonotype: Its antigen is as yet unknown.

Donors each contributed one blood sample measuring 2 to 2.5 ml. Via template switching, UMIs carrying a 6-nucleotide sample barcode were introduced. For each CDR3 protein, TCRdb gives one entry from its re-call of the 5' RACE reads, without DNA. Its table records about 160,000 distinct CDR3 sequences. The material sequenced was blood. This sequence joins TRBV19 and TRBJ2-1; TCRdb indicates TRBD1, and absent DNA this call remains unverified. The source is a human donor with ulcerative colitis or Crohn's disease, or a healthy co-twin of an affected twin (not recorded which). CDR3: CASSEDRTYEQFF.